What follows describes a single T cell receptor beta chain. Original methodology: Amplifying reference gene primers gave estimates of nucleated cell counts. Profiling relied on immunoSEQ multiplex PCR, and the TCRdb table lists in-frame clones only, not all of them. Clone size and the V and J calls come from that table; the DNA yielded D and trimming. The sample includes hundreds of thousands of clones, roughly nine tenths of them seen just once. This record comes from a study of blood T cell repertoires in COVID-19. Germline CDR1 and CDR2: KGHSH and LQKENI. Trimming took 4 bases from V and 4 from J; bases not matched to a gene: 16. The CDR3 contains 18 residues.

The receptor was isolated from a man aged 18-30 years with active or convalescent COVID-19. The chain links TRBV18 to TRBJ1-1, with 9 bases lining up with TRBD1. Sample: peripheral blood. The CDR3, as DNA: TGTGCCAGCTCACGAACAGTCCCGGGACAGGGCGAAGGCACTGAAGCTTTCTTT. Translation gives CASSRTVPGQGEGTEAFF.